This T cell receptor (beta chain) was recorded in a study of OX40 agonist ivuxolimab in advanced cancers. Study information: The patients got ivuxolimab, which is an agonistic anti-OX40 (CD134) antibody. Study-level findings and limits: Among the lowest peripheral clonal expansion occurred in 0.1-3.0 mg/kg partial responders. Circulating CD4+ and CD8+ T cells showed clonal expansion by week 6 at 0.1 to 3.0 mg/kg.

The ends were cut back, 2 bases at V and 3 bases at J, with 2 bases in the middle. Germline V gene sequence: CDR1 SNHLY, CDR2 FYNNEI. This CDR3 spans 11 amino acids. The sample holds a few counts of this clone. Its antigen is not identified. The assay was immunoSEQ multiplex PCR, and TCRdb's table has in-frame clones only and misses some. The sample has 20,000 or so clones; around nine tenths are singletons. Sequencing used CD4+ or CD8+ T cells sorted from blood, obtained in a trial of the OX40 agonist ivuxolimab. This TCR was sampled from an adult with an advanced solid tumor such as melanoma, head and neck, liver or kidney cancer. This chain connects TRBV2 to TRBJ2-7; D is undetermined. Here the CDR3 DNA reads TGTGCCAGCAGTGAAATCTACGAGCAGTACTTC. This gives the protein CASSEIYEQYF.